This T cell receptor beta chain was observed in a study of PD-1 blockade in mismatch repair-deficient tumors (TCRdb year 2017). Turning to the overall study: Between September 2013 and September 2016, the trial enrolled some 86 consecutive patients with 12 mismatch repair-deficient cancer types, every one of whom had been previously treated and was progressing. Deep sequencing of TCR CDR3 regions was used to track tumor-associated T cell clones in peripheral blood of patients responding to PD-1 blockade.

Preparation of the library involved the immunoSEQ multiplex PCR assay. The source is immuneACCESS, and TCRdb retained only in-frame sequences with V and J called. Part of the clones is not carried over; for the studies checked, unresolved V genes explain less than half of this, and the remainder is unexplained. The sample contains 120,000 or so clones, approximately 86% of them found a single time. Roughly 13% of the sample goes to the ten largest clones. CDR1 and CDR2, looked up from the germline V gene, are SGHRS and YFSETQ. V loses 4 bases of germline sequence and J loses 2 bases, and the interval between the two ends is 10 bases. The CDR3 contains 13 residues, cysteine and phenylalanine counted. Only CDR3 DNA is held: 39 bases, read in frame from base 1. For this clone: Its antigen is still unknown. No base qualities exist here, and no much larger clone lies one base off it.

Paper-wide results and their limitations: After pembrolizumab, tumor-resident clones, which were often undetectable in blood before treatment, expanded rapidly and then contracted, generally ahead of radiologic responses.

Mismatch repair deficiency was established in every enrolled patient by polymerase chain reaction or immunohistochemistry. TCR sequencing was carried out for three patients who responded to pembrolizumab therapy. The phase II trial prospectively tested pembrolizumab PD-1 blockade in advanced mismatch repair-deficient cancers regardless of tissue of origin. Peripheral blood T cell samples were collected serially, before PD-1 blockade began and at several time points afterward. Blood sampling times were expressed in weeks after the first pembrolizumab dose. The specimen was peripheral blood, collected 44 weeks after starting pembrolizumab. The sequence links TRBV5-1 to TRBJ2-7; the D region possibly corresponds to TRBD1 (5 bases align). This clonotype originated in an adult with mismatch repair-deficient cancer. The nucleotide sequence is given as TGCGCCAGCAGCACCTCACAGGCCTACGAGCAGTACTTC. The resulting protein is CASSTSQAYEQYF.